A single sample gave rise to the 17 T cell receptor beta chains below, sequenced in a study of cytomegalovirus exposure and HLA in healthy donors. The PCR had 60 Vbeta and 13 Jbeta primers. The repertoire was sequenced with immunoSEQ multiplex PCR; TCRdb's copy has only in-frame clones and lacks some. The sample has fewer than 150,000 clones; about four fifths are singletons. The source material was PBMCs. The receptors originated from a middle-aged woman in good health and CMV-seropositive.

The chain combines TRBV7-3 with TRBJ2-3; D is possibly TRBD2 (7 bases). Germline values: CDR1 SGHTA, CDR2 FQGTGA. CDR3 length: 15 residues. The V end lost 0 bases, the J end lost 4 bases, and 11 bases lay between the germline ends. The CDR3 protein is CASSLTGGGSDTQYF. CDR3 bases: TGTGCCAGCAGCTTAACGGGAGGGGGTTCAGATACGCAGTATTTT.

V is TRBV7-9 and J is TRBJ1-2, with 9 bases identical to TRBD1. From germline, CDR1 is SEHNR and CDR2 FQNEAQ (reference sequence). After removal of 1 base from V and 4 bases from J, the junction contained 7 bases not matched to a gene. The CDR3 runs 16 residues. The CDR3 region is CASSLDPGQGGYGYTF. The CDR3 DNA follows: TGTGCCAGCAGCTTAGATCCGGGACAGGGAGGCTATGGCTACACCTTC.

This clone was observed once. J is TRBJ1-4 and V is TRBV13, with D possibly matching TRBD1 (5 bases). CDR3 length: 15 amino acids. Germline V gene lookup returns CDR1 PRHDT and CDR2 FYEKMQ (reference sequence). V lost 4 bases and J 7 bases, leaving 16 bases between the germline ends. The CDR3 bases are TGTGCCAGCAGCTCCACCCGGCAGGGAGGTGAAAAACTGTTTTTT. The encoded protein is CASSSTRQGGEKLFF.

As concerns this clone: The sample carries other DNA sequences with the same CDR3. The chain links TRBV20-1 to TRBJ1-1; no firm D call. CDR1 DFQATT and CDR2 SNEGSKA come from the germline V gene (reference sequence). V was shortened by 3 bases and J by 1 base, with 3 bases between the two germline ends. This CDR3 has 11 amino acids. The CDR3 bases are TGCAGTGCTAGCAGGAACACTGAAGCTTTCTTT. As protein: CSASRNTEAFF.

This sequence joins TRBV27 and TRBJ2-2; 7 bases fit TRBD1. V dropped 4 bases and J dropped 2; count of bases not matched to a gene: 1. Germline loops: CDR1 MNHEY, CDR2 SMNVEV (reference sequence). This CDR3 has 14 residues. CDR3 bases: TGTGCCAGCAGTTACAGGGGAAACACCGGGGAGCTGTTTTTT. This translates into CASSYRGNTGELFF.

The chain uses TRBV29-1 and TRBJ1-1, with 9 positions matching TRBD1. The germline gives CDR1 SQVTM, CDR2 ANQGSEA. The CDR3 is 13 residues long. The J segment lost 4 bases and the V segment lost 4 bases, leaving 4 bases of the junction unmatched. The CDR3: CSVAGQGITEAFF. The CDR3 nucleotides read TGCAGCGTTGCGGGACAGGGCATCACTGAAGCTTTCTTT.

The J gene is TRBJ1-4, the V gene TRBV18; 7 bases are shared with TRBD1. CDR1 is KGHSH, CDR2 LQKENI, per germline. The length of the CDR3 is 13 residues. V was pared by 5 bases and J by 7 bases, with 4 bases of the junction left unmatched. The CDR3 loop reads CASSGTVLEKLFF. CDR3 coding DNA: TGTGCCAGCTCAGGGACAGTTCTTGAAAAACTGTTTTTT.

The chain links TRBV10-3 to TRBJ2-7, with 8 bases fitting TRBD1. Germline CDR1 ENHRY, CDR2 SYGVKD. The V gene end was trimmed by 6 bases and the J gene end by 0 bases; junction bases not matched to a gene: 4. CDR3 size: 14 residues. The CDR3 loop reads CAIRGQGTSYEQYF. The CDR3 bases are TGTGCCATCAGAGGACAGGGCACCTCCTACGAGCAGTACTTC.

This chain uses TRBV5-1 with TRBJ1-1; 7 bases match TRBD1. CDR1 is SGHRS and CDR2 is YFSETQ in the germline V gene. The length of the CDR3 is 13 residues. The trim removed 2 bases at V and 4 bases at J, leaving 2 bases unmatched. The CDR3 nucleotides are TGCGCCAGCAGCTTACAGGGGCCCACTGAAGCTTTCTTT. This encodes CASSLQGPTEAFF.

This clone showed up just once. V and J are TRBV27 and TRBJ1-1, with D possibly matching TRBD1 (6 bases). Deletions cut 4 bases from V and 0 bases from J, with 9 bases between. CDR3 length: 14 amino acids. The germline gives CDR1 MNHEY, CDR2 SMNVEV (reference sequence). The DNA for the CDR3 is TGTGCCAGCAGTTATAACAGGGTGAACACTGAAGCTTTCTTT. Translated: CASSYNRVNTEAFF.

The CDR3 sequence is CASSRQERGREQYF. The CDR3 nucleotides are TGTGCCAGCAGTCGTCAAGAAAGGGGTCGCGAGCAGTACTTC. The chain uses TRBV6-6 and TRBJ2-7; D is perhaps TRBD1 (5 bases). CDR3 size: 14 residues. CDR1 and CDR2 (germline): MNHNY, SVGAGI (reference sequence). Trimming took off 5 bases at V and 6 bases at J, with 17 bases between the two ends.

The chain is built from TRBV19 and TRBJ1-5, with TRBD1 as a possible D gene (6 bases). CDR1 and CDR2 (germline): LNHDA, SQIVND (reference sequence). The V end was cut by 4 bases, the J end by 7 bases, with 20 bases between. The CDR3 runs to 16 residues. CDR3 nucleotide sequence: TGTGCCAGTAGTAACTTCGGGACACTTATAGACCAGCCCCAGCATTTT. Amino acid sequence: CASSNFGTLIDQPQHF.

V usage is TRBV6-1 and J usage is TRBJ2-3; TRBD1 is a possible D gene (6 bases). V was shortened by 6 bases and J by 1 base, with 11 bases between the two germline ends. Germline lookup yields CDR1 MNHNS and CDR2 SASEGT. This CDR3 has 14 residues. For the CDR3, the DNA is TGTGCCAGCAGACAGGGTTGGGGCACAGATACGCAGTATTTT. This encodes CASRQGWGTDTQYF.

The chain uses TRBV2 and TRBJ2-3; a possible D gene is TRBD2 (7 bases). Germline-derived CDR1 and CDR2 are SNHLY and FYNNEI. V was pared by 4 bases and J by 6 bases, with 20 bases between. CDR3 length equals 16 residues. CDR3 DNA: TGTGCCAGCAGTGGAGGGCAGGGGCTAGCGGCGGATACGCAGTATTTT. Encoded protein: CASSGGQGLAADTQYF.

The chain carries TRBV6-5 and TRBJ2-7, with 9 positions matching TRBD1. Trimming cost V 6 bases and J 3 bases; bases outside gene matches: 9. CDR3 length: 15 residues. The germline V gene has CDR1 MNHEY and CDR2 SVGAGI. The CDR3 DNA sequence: TGTGCCAGCAGCCCAGGGACAGGGTTCCACTACGAGCAGTACTTC. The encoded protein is CASSPGTGFHYEQYF.

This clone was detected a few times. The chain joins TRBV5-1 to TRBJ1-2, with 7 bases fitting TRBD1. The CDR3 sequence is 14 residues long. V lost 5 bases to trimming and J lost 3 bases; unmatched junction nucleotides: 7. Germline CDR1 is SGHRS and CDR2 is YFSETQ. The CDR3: CASREGGPDYGYTF. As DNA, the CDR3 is TGCGCCAGCAGAGAAGGGGGCCCGGACTATGGCTACACCTTC.

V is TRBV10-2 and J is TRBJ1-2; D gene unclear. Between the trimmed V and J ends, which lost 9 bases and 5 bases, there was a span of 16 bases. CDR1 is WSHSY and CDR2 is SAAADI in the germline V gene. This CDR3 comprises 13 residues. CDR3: CASVAVPWYGYTF. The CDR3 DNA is TGCGCCAGTGTGGCAGTACCATGGTATGGCTACACCTTC.